This T cell receptor beta chain is from a study of graft-versus-host responses after intestinal transplantation (dated by TCRdb to the early 2020s). About the investigation overall: Multivisceral, liver-intestinal, or isolated intestinal transplants were received by the recipients. All recipients received anti-thymocyte globulin induction followed by maintenance tacrolimus and steroids for about three years. After intestinal transplantation, graft-versus-host and host-versus-graft alloreactive T cell clones in the graft, circulation and bone marrow were tracked using bulk TCR-beta CDR3 sequencing. To identify alloreactive clones, pre-transplant mixed lymphocyte reaction products were sequenced and compared with unstimulated pre-transplant donor and recipient T cells. Of the 20 to 25 intestinal transplant recipients enrolled in the cohort, one of whom was a retransplant, a few patients without pretransplant specimens were excluded. Donor T cell macrochimerism was defined as a peak of at least 4% donor T cells among recipient peripheral blood mononuclear cells. Rather than being sequenced by the commercial service, samples from a few later patients were sequenced in-house on an Illumina MiSeq and processed with MiXCR. The paper's findings and limits, for the study overall: The conclusions were limited by the relatively low number and heterogeneity of the intestinal transplant patients. GvH clones were detected in recipient bone marrow, and some appeared earlier in ileal mucosa or blood, consistent with an intestinal mucosal origin. In the allografts of patients with donor T cell macrochimerism, GvH to HvG T cell clonal ratios were high. Early after transplant, declines in HvG clones were associated with peak levels of circulating GvH clones.

Library creation used the immunoSEQ multiplex PCR assay. For most patients, high-throughput TCR-beta CDR3 sequencing of genomic DNA was performed by Adaptive Biotechnologies. The study's processing was this. TCR sequencing data for some 19 patients were retrieved from Adaptive's ImmunoSEQ software; a few other patients were processed with MiXCR and VDJtools. CDR3 nucleotide sequences shared between donor and recipient were removed because their origin could not be assigned. At least 2-fold expansion over unstimulated cells and a minimum CFSE-low frequency of 0.002% (template counts) or 0.001% (read counts) were required for clones to be classified as alloreactive. Mappable clones were those detected in sequenced pre-transplant spleen, lymph node, or MLR CFSE-low populations of the donor or recipient. The cumulative frequency of alloreactive clones was calculated as a percentage of all sequences, weighted by copy number. The source is immuneACCESS, and TCRdb retained only in-frame sequences with V and J called. Part of the clones is not carried over; for the studies checked, unresolved V genes explain less than half of this, and the remainder is unexplained. That table supplies the V and J calls and clone size; D and trimming were determined from the DNA. The sample has 9,900 or so clones on record, roughly 90% of them singletons. The biggest ten clones account for 4% to 6.5% of the sample.

The CDR3 covers 13 residues, taking in both the cysteine and the phenylalanine. Only the CDR3 portion is preserved as DNA: 39 bases, with reading frame beginning at the first base. CDR1 and CDR2 (MNHEY, SMNVEV) derive from the germline V gene (reference sequence). To isolate intraepithelial and lamina propria lymphocytes from graft specimens, dithiothreitol, EDTA incubations and collagenase D digestion were used. Bulk TCR-beta sequencing was performed on serial intestinal graft biopsy specimens collected as late as 600 days after transplant. As to this clone: The antigen this receptor binds is unknown. One end of the junction fails to match germline, which may point to a read error.

The source material was ileum tissue, sampled approximately 700 days after intestinal transplantation. The chain was built from TRBV27 and TRBJ2-3; the D gene lacks a confident call. The TCR sequence derives from a human patient who received an intestinal transplant, so some T cells may come from the graft donor. The CDR3 sequence is CASNLVGVWPQYF. The sequence in DNA is TGTGCCAGCAATTTAGTTGGCGTTTGGCCGCAGTATTTT.